This TCR beta chain was found in a study of T cells after yellow fever vaccination. As for the study in general: Fractions with few cells were prepared using SMART-Seq v4 Ultra Low Input. Study-level findings and limits: Post-booster samples contained most primary-vaccination clones (nearly 98% CD4, 88% CD8). Across the CD4 and CD8 compartments, a small share of clonotypes was present in both.

Germline CDR1 is SGHTA and CDR2 is FQGNSA. V was trimmed by 3 bases and J by 6 bases, leaving 12 bases between them. CDR3 size: 14 residues. From the 5' RACE reads, TCRdb called clonotypes with MiXCR, one entry per CDR3 protein. The table lists some 560,000 distinct CDR3 sequences, 19% of them singletons. On this clonotype: Its specificity is unknown.

The origin of this receptor is a man aged 25-45 years who received the YFV17D yellow fever vaccine. Sequencing used PBMCs, obtained 15 days after the yellow fever booster vaccination. V is TRBV7-2 and J is TRBJ2-1, with D perhaps TRBD1 or TRBD2 (5 bases each). The CDR3 region has the DNA TGTGCCAGCAGCTTTGGTCAGAGGGGCAATGAGCAGTTCTTC. This encodes CASSFGQRGNEQFF.